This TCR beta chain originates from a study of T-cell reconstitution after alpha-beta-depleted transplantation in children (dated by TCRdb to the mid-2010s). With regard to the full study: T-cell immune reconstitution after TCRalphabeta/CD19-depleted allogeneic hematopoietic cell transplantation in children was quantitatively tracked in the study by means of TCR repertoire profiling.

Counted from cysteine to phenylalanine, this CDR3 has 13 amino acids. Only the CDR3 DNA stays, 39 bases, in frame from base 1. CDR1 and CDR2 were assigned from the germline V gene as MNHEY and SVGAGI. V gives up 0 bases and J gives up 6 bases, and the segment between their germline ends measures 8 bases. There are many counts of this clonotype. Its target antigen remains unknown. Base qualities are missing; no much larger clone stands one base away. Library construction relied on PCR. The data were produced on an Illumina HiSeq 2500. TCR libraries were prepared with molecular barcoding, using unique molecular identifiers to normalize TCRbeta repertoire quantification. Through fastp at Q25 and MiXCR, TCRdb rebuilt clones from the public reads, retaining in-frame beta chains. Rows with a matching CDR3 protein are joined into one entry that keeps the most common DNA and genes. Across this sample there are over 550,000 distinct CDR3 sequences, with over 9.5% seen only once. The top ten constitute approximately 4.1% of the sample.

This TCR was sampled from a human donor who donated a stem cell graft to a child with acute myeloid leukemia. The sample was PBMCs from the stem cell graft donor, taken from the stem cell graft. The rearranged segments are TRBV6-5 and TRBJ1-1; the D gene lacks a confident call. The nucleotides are TGTGCCAGCAGTTACTCGCCCTTGGCTGAAGCTTTCTTT. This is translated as CASSYSPLAEAFF.